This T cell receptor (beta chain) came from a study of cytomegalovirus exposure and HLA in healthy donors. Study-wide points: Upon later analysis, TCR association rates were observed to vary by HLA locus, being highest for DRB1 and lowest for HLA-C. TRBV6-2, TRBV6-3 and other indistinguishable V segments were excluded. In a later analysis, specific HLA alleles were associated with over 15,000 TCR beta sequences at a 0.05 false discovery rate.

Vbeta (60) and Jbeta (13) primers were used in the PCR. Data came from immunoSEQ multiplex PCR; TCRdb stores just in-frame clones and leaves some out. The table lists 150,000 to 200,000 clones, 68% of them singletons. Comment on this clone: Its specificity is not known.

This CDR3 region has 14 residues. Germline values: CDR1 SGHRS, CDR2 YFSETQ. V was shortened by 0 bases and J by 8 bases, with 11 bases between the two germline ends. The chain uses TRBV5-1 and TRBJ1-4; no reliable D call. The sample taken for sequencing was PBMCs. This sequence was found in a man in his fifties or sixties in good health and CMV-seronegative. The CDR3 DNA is TGCGCCAGCAGCTTGGGGCAGGCCCCCGAAAAACTGTTTTTT. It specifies CASSLGQAPEKLFF.